The present T cell receptor (beta chain) was sequenced within a study of blood T cell repertoires in COVID-19. The V end was cut by 6 bases, the J end by 4 bases, with 15 bases between. CDR3 length: 14 amino acids. The V gene's germline CDR1 is MNHEY and CDR2 SVGAGI. Produced via immunoSEQ multiplex PCR; TCRdb's table is partial and in-frame only. The sample has under 100,000 clones, approximately 85% seen once. This TCR was recovered from a woman of 80 years or more with COVID-19, enrolled during active disease. V gene TRBV6-5 combines with J gene TRBJ1-1; no reliable D call. Sequencing was done on a sample of peripheral blood. CDR3 sequence reads: CASSSSSGSTEAFF. DNA of the CDR3: TGTGCCAGCAGCTCGTCAAGTGGGAGCACTGAAGCTTTCTTT.